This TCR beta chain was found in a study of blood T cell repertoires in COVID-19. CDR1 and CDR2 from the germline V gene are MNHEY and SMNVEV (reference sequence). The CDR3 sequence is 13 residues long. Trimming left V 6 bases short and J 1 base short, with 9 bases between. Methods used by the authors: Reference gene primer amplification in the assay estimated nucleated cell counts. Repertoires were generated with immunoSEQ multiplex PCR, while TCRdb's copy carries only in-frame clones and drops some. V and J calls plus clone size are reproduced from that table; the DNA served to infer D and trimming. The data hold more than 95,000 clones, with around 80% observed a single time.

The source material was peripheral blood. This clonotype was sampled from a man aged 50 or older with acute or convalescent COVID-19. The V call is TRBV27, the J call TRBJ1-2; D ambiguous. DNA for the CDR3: TGTGCCAGCAGCACGGGTTTTAACTATGGCTACACCTTC. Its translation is CASSTGFNYGYTF.